This TCR beta chain was captured in a study of CD8+CD57+ T cells in acquired aplastic anemia. Broader study findings: Sharing between patients and controls was observed for twenty-nine CD8+ CDR3 sequences. CD8+ Simpson's diversity showed no significant patient-control difference.

CDR3 size: 14 residues. CDR1 is SGDLS and CDR2 is YYNGEE in the germline V gene. With 0 bases removed from V and 4 bases from J, the gap between germline ends came to 10 bases. Only patients with CD8+CD57+ cell expansion on flow cytometry were chosen for sequencing. Therapy had not been given to patients before blood sampling. This clonotype is a singleton in its sample. Antigen specificity is unknown. For CDR3 and TCR beta VDJ profiling, genomic DNA was the template used. TCRdb used MiXCR to reprocess the reads, holding one entry per CDR3 protein. The table includes 75,000 to 80,000 distinct CDR3 sequences, under 80% detected once.

This TCR came from a human donor with aplastic anemia. Source material: sorted CD4+, CD8+, or CD8+CD57+ T cells (not recorded which) from PBMCs. The genes are TRBV9 and TRBJ1-1; weak D call: TRBD1 (5 bases). The CDR3 reads CASSVGGFATEAFF. CDR3 in DNA: TGTGCCAGCAGCGTAGGGGGGTTCGCCACTGAAGCTTTCTTT.